A single sample gave rise to the 17 T cell receptor beta chains below, sequenced in a study of blood T cell repertoires in COVID-19. Generated by immunoSEQ multiplex PCR, the TCRdb table keeps only in-frame clones and is missing some. The sample lists about 160,000 clones, around 82% seen once, with under 9% in the top ten. Input material: peripheral blood. All receptors derive from a woman between 35 and 50 years old with COVID-19, enrolled during active disease.

The chain couples TRBV2 to TRBJ2-5; the D gene is possibly TRBD2 (7 bases). V lost 7 bases and J lost 4, with 16 bases in between. CDR3 length: 14 residues. Germline CDR1 reads SNHLY; CDR2 reads FYNNEI. As DNA, the CDR3 is TGTGCCAGCACCCTTCAGGGGAGGGGAGAGACCCAGTACTTC. It codes for CASTLQGRGETQYF.

This clone was seen once. This chain uses TRBV6-1 with TRBJ2-7, with D uncertain. V lost 1 base to trimming and J lost 6 bases, with 4 bases between them. CDR3 length equals 11 residues. The V gene's germline CDR1 is MNHNS and CDR2 SASEGT. CDR3 residues: CASSEVVEQYV. The CDR3 region has the DNA TGTGCCAGCAGTGAAGTCGTCGAGCAGTACGTC.

The rearrangement uses TRBV9 and TRBJ2-6; a weak D match, TRBD1 (5 bases). Trimming left V 6 bases short and J 1 base short, with 8 bases between. This CDR3 is 14 amino acids long. CDR1 is SGDLS, CDR2 YYNGEE, per germline. CDR3 loop: CASTRESGANVLTF. The CDR3 bases are TGTGCCAGCACCAGGGAATCTGGGGCCAACGTCCTGACTTTC.

There are a few counts of this clone. V gene TRBV7-8 combines with J gene TRBJ2-7; 7 bases match TRBD1. The germline CDR1 and CDR2 sequences are SGHVS and FQNEAQ. Losses at the gene ends were 1 base for V and 2 bases for J; bases not matched to a gene: 14. There are 18 residues in the CDR3. CDR3 coding DNA: TGTGCCAGCAGCTTAGTTATAGGGACAGAGATCGGGGCCTACGAGCAGTACGTC. It translates to CASSLVIGTEIGAYEQYV.

V usage is TRBV5-1 and J usage is TRBJ2-7, with 13 bases that match TRBD2. J lost 3 bases, V lost 4 bases, and 16 bases had no gene match. The CDR3 totals 19 residues. The V gene's germline CDR1 is SGHRS and CDR2 YFSETQ. The CDR3 loop is CASSGQGLAGKIRDYEQYF. The DNA of the CDR3 is TGCGCCAGCAGCGGACAGGGACTAGCGGGAAAAATTCGGGACTACGAGCAGTACTTC.

The chain combines TRBV10-3 with TRBJ2-1; D call uncertain. Trimming shortened V by 8 bases and J by 9 bases, and 11 bases separated the two germline ends. The CDR3 is made up of 11 amino acids. The V gene's germline CDR1 is ENHRY and CDR2 SYGVKD. The CDR3 sequence: CAIEKRGEQFF. The CDR3 DNA is TGTGCCATCGAAAAGCGTGGTGAGCAGTTCTTC.

The V and J genes are TRBV5-1 and TRBJ2-5; tentatively, D is TRBD1 (6 bases). CDR3 length: 15 residues. CDR1 is SGHRS, CDR2 YFSETQ, per germline. The V end lost 1 base, the J end lost 5 bases, and 15 bases lay between the germline ends. The CDR3 DNA reads as TGCGCCAGCAGCTTGAGGCAGGGGTCAGGTGAGACCCAGTACTTC. The encoded protein is CASSLRQGSGETQYF.

The chain is built from TRBV11-1 and TRBJ2-1, with a tentative D call TRBD2 (5 bases). The CDR3 extends over 16 amino acids. Trimming took 3 bases from V and 2 from J, leaving 14 bases between them. Germline lookup yields CDR1 SGHAT and CDR2 FQDESV (reference sequence). CDR3 loop: CASSFRNIGAYNEQFF. The CDR3 DNA is TGTGCCAGCAGCTTCAGGAACATCGGGGCCTACAATGAGCAGTTCTTC. Using reference TRBV11-1 and TRBJ2-1 for the parts outside the CDR3, the full variable domain is EAEVAQSPRYKITEKSQAVAFWCDPISGHATLYWYRQILGQGPELLVQFQDESVVDDSQLPKDRFSAERLKGVDSTLKIQPAELGDSAMYLCASSFRNIGAYNEQFFGPGTRLTVL.

The V gene is TRBV18, the J gene TRBJ2-5, with D tentatively TRBD1 (6 bases). Germline CDR1 KGHSH, CDR2 LQKENI. Trimming left V 6 bases short and J 5 bases short, with 22 bases between. The CDR3 covers 16 residues. The CDR3 spells CASSALQQGPAETQYF. CDR3 in DNA: TGTGCCAGCTCCGCGCTTCAACAGGGTCCTGCGGAGACCCAGTACTTC.

This clone has a handful of counts. The V and J genes are TRBV30 and TRBJ1-2, with 9 positions matching TRBD1. The CDR3 is 14 residues long. The germline gives CDR1 GTSNPN, CDR2 SVGIG (reference sequence). Trimming at V came to 4 bases and at J to 8 bases, leaving 11 bases not matched to a gene. CDR3 loop: CAWNRDRVLVGYTF. The CDR3 DNA is TGTGCCTGGAACCGGGACAGGGTACTTGTAGGCTACACCTTC.

This chain links TRBV28 with TRBJ1-2, with 7 bases matching TRBD1. J was trimmed by 8 bases and V by 5 bases; bases with no gene match: 11. CDR1 is MDHEN and CDR2 is SYDVKM in the germline V gene. This CDR3 contains 14 residues. DNA of the CDR3: TGTGCCAGCAGTGCCCACAGGGGATTGGGAGGCTACACCTTC. This translates into CASSAHRGLGGYTF.

This clone was seen just once. This chain uses TRBV2 with TRBJ1-2; TRBD1 aligns across 7 bases. After removal of 10 bases from V and 6 bases from J, the junction contained 8 bases not matched to a gene. Germline CDR1 reads SNHLY; CDR2 reads FYNNEI. The length of the CDR3 is 12 residues. CDR3 sequence reads: CATAGTADGYTF. The CDR3 DNA is TGTGCCACCGCCGGGACAGCTGATGGCTACACCTTC.

The J gene is TRBJ1-4, the V gene TRBV27; a possible D gene is TRBD1 (5 bases). The CDR3 loop spans 15 amino acids. CDR1 and CDR2 from the germline V gene are MNHEY and SMNVEV (reference sequence). The V end lost 2 bases, the J end lost 8 bases, and 15 bases lay between the germline ends. The CDR3: CASSLVGAVREKLFF. The CDR3 nucleotides read TGTGCCAGCAGTTTAGTTGGGGCCGTCCGGGAAAAACTGTTTTTT.

Only one count was recorded for this clone. A junction boundary mismatches the germline segment, possibly from a read error. The chain has TRBV2 and TRBJ2-1; tentatively, D is TRBD1 or TRBD2 (7 bases each). Germline-derived CDR1 and CDR2 are SNHLY and FYNNEI. The CDR3 contains 15 residues. The CDR3, as DNA: TGTGCCAGCCGTGAGGGGGCTAGCGGACACAATGAGCAGTTCTTC. Translation: CASREGASGHNEQFF.

The chain combines TRBV7-6 with TRBJ1-3; 7 nucleotides align to TRBD1. This CDR3 spans 16 amino acids. V shed 4 bases, J shed 0 bases, and the junction held 6 bases outside the gene matches. Germline V lookup: CDR1 SGHVS, CDR2 FNYEAQ. The CDR3 here is CASSSGTASSGNTIYF. CDR3 bases: TGTGCCAGCAGCTCAGGGACAGCGAGCTCTGGAAACACCATATATTTT.

This clone showed up just once. V is TRBV19 and J is TRBJ1-2; 7 nucleotides agree with TRBD1. The ends lost 9 bases at V and 5 bases at J; junction bases unmatched: 15. Germline V lookup: CDR1 LNHDA, CDR2 SQIVND (reference sequence). The CDR3 extends over 15 amino acids. For the CDR3, the DNA is TGTGCCAGCACTCAAGCTAGACAGGGCCTATATGGCTACACCTTC. Its translation is CASTQARQGLYGYTF. Full variable domain (rest looked up from reference TRBV19 and TRBJ1-2): DGGITQSPKYLFRKEGQNVTLSCEQNLNHDAMYWYRQDPGQGLRLIYYSQIVNDFQKGDIAEGYSVSREKKESFPLTVTSAQKNPTAFYLCASTQARQGLYGYTFGSGTRLTVV.

The chain employs TRBV5-5 and TRBJ1-2; D call uncertain. V was pared by 3 bases and J by 1 base, with 4 bases between. The germline V gene encodes CDR1 SGHKS and CDR2 YYEKEE (reference sequence). There are 12 residues in the CDR3. The CDR3 here is CASSSNNYGYTF. In DNA form, the CDR3 reads TGTGCCAGCAGCTCAAATAACTATGGCTACACCTTC.